This T cell receptor beta chain was sequenced for a study of shared clonotypes between healthy human individuals. Selected positively for CCR7 and CD45RO-negative, naive CD8 cells excluded terminally differentiated effector memory CD45RA+ cells. The germline CDR1 and CDR2 sequences are ENHRY and SYGVKD. The CDR3 extends over 15 amino acids. With 2 bases clipped from V and 3 bases from J, the junction kept 7 bases outside the gene matches. This table comes from immunoSEQ multiplex PCR, and its TCRdb copy is limited to in-frame clones, with some not included. The data hold about 2.1 million clones, with 85% to 95% observed a single time.

V usage is TRBV10-3 and J usage is TRBJ2-7; 7 bases map to TRBD1. Sequencing input: naive CD8+ T cells from PBMCs. This TCR came from a man between 18 and 29 years old in good health. Some clones in this sample may be carry-over from other donors' samples. CDR3: CAISEGDREFYEQYF. The DNA of the CDR3 is TGTGCCATCAGTGAGGGAGACAGGGAATTCTACGAGCAGTACTTC.